Below, one TCR beta chain is given with its context. The target antigen is unknown. The junction had 11 bases not matched to a gene; V was cut back by 3 bases and J by 5 bases. Per germline, CDR1 MNHEY and CDR2 SMNVEV (reference sequence). The CDR3 sequence is 16 residues long. This sample was included in a study of human thymus T cells. Resected material from corrective heart surgery provided the thymus tissue analysed. It was healthy Finnish infants having corrective surgery for congenital heart defects who were the donors. Regarding the study as a whole: Gene usage for V and J segments appeared biased in thymic and blood repertoires. Related work found strong thymic repertoire overlap between unrelated individuals.

Clones were sequenced by immunoSEQ multiplex PCR, and TCRdb holds only the in-frame ones, with some missing. The sample consists of about 78,000 clones, roughly 97% of them appearing once. This TCR derives from a boy in the first two years of life with a congenital heart defect but otherwise immunologically healthy. Specimen: thymus tissue. The rearrangement uses TRBV27 and TRBJ2-5, with 8 bases fitting TRBD2. CDR3 residues: CASSFGTGGAFETQYF. The CDR3 coding sequence is TGTGCCAGCAGTTTTGGGACGGGAGGGGCATTTGAGACCCAGTACTTC.